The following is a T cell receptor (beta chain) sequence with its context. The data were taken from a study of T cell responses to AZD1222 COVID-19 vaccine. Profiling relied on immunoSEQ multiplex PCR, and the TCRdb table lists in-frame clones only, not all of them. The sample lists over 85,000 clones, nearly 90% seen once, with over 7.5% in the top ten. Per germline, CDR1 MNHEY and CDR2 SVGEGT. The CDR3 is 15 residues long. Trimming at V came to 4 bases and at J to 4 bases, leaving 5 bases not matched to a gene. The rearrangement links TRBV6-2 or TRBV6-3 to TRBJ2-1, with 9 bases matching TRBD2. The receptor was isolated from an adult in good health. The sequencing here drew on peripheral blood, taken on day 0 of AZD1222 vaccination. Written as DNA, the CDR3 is TGTGCCAGCAGTTCAGCGGGGGGACCTTACAATGAGCAGTTCTTC. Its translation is CASSSAGGPYNEQFF.